Below, 17 T cell receptor beta chains from the same sample are listed, as sequenced in a study of immune cell composition in non-small cell lung cancer. The normal lung sample lay at least 3 cm, and maximally far, from the tumour. The data were produced by immunoSEQ multiplex PCR, yet TCRdb's version contains in-frame clones alone and is incomplete. The repertoire consists of about 6,100 clones, with around 71% occurring once and the leading ten covering 5.8%. Input material: non-adjacent lung tissue. These receptors were taken from a human donor with non-small cell lung cancer.

J is TRBJ1-5 and V is TRBV6-5; perhaps TRBD1 as D (5 bases). The CDR3 runs to 15 residues. The germline V and J ends were trimmed by 4 bases and 9 bases, with 19 bases remaining between them. Germline CDR1 and CDR2: MNHEY and SVGAGI. The CDR3 is CASSSPRRGSTPQHF. The CDR3 DNA reads TGTGCCAGCAGTTCACCCCGGAGGGGCTCGACGCCCCAGCATTTT.

The chain couples TRBV19 to TRBJ1-1; 10 bases line up with TRBD1. Germline values: CDR1 LNHDA, CDR2 SQIVND (reference sequence). The CDR3 totals 14 residues. V dropped 5 bases and J dropped 5; count of bases not matched to a gene: 5. The CDR3 loop reads CASSPGQGWTEAFF. CDR3 DNA sequence: TGTGCCAGTAGTCCGGGACAGGGGTGGACTGAAGCTTTCTTT. The complete variable domain, with remaining parts taken from reference TRBV19 and TRBJ1-1, reads DGGITQSPKYLFRKEGQNVTLSCEQNLNHDAMYWYRQDPGQGLRLIYYSQIVNDFQKGDIAEGYSVSREKKESFPLTVTSAQKNPTAFYLCASSPGQGWTEAFFGQGTRLTVV.

This clone showed up just once. This sequence joins TRBV7-2 and TRBJ1-3; D uncertain. The CDR3 runs to 15 residues. Trimming removed 1 base at V and 0 bases at J, with 7 bases between. Germline lookup yields CDR1 SGHTA and CDR2 FQGNSA. The CDR3 DNA sequence: TGTGCCAGCAGCTTAGATGCGAGCTCTGGAAACACCATATATTTT. Translation: CASSLDASSGNTIYF.

This chain uses TRBV28 with TRBJ2-7; a possible D gene is TRBD1 (6 bases). V was clipped by 2 bases and J by 10 bases, with 18 bases between them. This CDR3 is built from 14 residues. Germline CDR1 MDHEN, CDR2 SYDVKM. The CDR3 nucleotides are TGTGCCAGCAGTTTAAGCTCGACAGGCGGTATTCAGTACTTC. This sequence encodes CASSLSSTGGIQYF.

This clone was detected once. The chain recombines TRBV2 with TRBJ2-5, with 8 bases aligning to TRBD1. The CDR3 is made up of 14 amino acids. V lost 5 bases and J lost 2; bases outside the gene matches: 4. Germline V lookup: CDR1 SNHLY, CDR2 FYNNEI. CDR3 DNA sequence: TGTGCCAGCAGTAAGAACAGGGGGCAAGAGACCCAGTACTTC. This translates into CASSKNRGQETQYF.

This chain links TRBV19 with TRBJ1-4; the match to TRBD1 covers 7 bases. V dropped 7 bases and J dropped 0; count of bases not matched to a gene: 11. Germline V gene data show CDR1 as LNHDA and CDR2 as SQIVND (reference sequence). CDR3 size: 17 residues. CDR3 amino acids: CASKRTGTYATNEKLFF. Written as DNA, the CDR3 is TGTGCCAGTAAACGGACAGGCACTTATGCAACTAATGAAAAACTGTTTTTT.

In DNA form, the CDR3 reads TGTGCCAGCTCACCAGGGCAGGGCCTCATCTATGGCTACACCTTC. Its protein is CASSPGQGLIYGYTF. The chain carries TRBV18 and TRBJ1-2; D possibly corresponds to TRBD1 (5 bases). The V and J ends lost 2 bases and 4 bases respectively, with 14 bases between them. The CDR3 is 15 amino acids. Germline CDR1 and CDR2: KGHSH and LQKENI.

This chain uses TRBV5-5 with TRBJ2-5, with D perhaps matching TRBD1 (5 bases). Trimming removed 0 bases at V and 5 bases at J, with 14 bases between. The CDR3 runs 15 residues. The germline gives CDR1 SGHKS, CDR2 YYEKEE (reference sequence). This chain's CDR3 is CASSLVGQGTETQYF. As DNA, the CDR3 is TGTGCCAGCAGCTTGGTCGGGCAGGGTACCGAGACCCAGTACTTC.

The chain has TRBV5-1 and TRBJ2-3; D ambiguous. Germline-derived CDR1 and CDR2 are SGHRS and YFSETQ. This CDR3 has 14 amino acids. Trimming cost V 0 bases and J 4 bases, with 9 bases left between them. DNA of the CDR3: TGCGCCAGCAGCTTGGACCTGGCGGCAGATACGCAGTATTTT. This codes for CASSLDLAADTQYF.

V is TRBV5-1 and J is TRBJ1-6; a weak D match, TRBD1 (6 bases). With 0 bases removed from V and 9 bases from J, the gap between germline ends came to 19 bases. The CDR3 runs to 17 residues. Germline V gives CDR1 SGHRS, CDR2 YFSETQ. This chain's CDR3 is CASSLERAGAGVSPLHF. The CDR3 nucleotides read TGCGCCAGCAGCTTGGAACGGGCAGGGGCGGGGGTTTCACCCCTCCACTTT.

This clone has more than one count but fewer than ten. J is TRBJ2-1 and V is TRBV6-1; 8 bases are shared with TRBD1. The CDR3 spans 16 residues. The V and J ends lost 2 bases and 2 bases, in that order; junction bases with no gene match: 5. The V gene's germline CDR1 is MNHNS and CDR2 SASEGT. The CDR3 DNA is TGTGCCAGCAGTGAAATCCAGGACAGGGCCTACAATGAGCAGTTCTTC. Translating it yields CASSEIQDRAYNEQFF.

CDR3 in DNA: TGTGCCAGCAGCTCCTCTAGGGGTGAAAAACTGTTTTTT. Residues: CASSSSRGEKLFF. The J gene is TRBJ1-4, the V gene TRBV5-4; a weak D match, TRBD1 (5 bases). From germline, CDR1 is SGHNT and CDR2 YYREEE (reference sequence). Trimming removed 3 bases at V and 7 bases at J, with 10 bases between. The CDR3 totals 13 residues.

This clone came up a few times. The genes are TRBV18 and TRBJ2-1; weak D call: TRBD2 (6 bases). V was cut by 3 bases and J by 9 bases, with 18 bases left in between. CDR1 and CDR2 from the germline V gene are KGHSH and LQKENI. The CDR3 length is 15 residues. CDR3 in DNA: TGTGCCAGCTCACCTTATCGGGACTCCCTCGGTGAGCAGTTCTTC. Its protein is CASSPYRDSLGEQFF.

The rearrangement uses TRBV10-3 and TRBJ1-1; TRBD1 might be the D (5 bases). The CDR3 runs 15 residues. The germline V gene encodes CDR1 ENHRY and CDR2 SYGVKD. Trimming removed 4 bases from V and 2 bases from J, with 14 bases in between. The CDR3 region has the DNA TGTGCCATCAGTGGTGGAGGGGCCGCAAACACTGAAGCTTTCTTT. Residues: CAISGGGAANTEAFF.

The chain joins TRBV6-5 to TRBJ1-5; TRBD1 agrees at 10 bases. Germline CDR1 reads MNHEY; CDR2 reads SVGAGI. The CDR3 contains 15 residues. J was trimmed by 9 bases and V by 6 bases; bases with no gene match: 11. DNA for the CDR3: TGTGCCAGCAGAAGACAGGGGGCAGTGATCGGGCCCCAGCATTTT. It yields the protein CASRRQGAVIGPQHF.

By frequency in the sample, this clone is medium-sized. The chain has TRBV30 and TRBJ2-3, with 7 bases lining up with TRBD1. The CDR3 spans 15 residues. The germline V gene encodes CDR1 GTSNPN and CDR2 SVGIG (reference sequence). Trimming at V came to 8 bases and at J to 0 bases, leaving 11 bases not matched to a gene. The CDR3 sequence: CAAQTGIASTDTQYF. The CDR3 DNA reads TGTGCCGCCCAGACAGGGATCGCTAGCACAGATACGCAGTATTTT.

The chain recombines TRBV7-3 with TRBJ2-3; 12 bases align to TRBD2. Germline V gives CDR1 SGHTA, CDR2 FQGTGA. The CDR3 is 15 amino acids. V dropped 6 bases and J dropped 0; count of bases not matched to a gene: 1. CDR3 nucleotides: TGTGCCAGCAGTCTAGCGGGGGGGAGCACAGATACGCAGTATTTT. This codes for CASSLAGGSTDTQYF.